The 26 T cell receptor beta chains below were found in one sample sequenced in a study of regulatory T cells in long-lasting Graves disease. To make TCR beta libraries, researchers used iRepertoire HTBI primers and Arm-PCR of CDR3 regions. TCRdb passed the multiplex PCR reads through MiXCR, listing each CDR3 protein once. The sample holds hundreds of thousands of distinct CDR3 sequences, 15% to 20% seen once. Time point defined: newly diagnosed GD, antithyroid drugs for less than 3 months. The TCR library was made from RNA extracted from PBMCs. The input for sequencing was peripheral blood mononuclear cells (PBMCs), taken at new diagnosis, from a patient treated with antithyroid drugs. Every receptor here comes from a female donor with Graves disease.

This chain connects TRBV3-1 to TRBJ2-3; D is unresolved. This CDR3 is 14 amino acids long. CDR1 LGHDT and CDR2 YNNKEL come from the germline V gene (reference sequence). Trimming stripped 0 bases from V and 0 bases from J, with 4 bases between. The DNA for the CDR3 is TGTGCCAGCAGCCAAGAAATCAGCACAGATACGCAGTATTTT. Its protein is CASSQEISTDTQYF.

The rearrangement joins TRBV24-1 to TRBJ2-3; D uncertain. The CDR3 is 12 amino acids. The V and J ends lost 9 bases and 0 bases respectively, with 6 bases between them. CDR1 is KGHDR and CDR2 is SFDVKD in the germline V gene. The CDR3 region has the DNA TGTGCCACCGGAGATAGCACAGATACGCAGTATTTT. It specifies CATGDSTDTQYF.

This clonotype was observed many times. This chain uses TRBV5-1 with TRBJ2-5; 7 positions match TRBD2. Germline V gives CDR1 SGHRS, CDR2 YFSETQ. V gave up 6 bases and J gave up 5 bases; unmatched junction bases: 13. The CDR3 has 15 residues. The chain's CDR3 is CASKLTGGSRETQYF. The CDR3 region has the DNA TGCGCCAGCAAACTCACGGGAGGTTCAAGGGAGACCCAGTACTTC.

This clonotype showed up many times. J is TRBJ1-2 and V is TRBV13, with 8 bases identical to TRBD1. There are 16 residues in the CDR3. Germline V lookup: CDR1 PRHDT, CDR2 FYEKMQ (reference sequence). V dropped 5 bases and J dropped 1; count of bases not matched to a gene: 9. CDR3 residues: CASSTEDRDINYGYTF. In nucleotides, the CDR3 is TGTGCCAGCAGCACAGAGGACAGGGACATTAACTATGGCTACACCTTC.

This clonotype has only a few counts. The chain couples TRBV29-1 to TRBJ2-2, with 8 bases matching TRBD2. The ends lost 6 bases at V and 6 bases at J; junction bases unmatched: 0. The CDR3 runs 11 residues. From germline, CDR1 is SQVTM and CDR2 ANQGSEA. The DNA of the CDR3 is TGCAGCGTCGGGGGGGCCGGGGAGCTGTTTTTT. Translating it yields CSVGGAGELFF.

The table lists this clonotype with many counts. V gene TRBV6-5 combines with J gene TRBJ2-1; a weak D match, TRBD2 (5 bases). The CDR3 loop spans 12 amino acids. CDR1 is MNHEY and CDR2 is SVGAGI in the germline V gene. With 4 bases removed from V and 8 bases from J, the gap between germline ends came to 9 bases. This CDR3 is CASSWPRDEQFF. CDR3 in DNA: TGTGCCAGCAGTTGGCCGAGGGATGAGCAGTTCTTC.

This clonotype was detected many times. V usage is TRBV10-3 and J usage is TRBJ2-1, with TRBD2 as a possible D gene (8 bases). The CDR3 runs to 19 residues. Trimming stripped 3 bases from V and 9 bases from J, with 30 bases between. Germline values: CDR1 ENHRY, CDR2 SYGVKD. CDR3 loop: CAISDGRGTRAVELGEQFF. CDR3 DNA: TGTGCCATCAGTGATGGCAGGGGGACTAGAGCGGTCGAACTGGGTGAGCAGTTCTTC.

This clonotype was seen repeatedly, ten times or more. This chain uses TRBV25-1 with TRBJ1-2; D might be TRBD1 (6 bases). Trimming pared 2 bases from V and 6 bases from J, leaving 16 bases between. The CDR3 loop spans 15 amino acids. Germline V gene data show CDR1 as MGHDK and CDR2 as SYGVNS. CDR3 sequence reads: CASSELGAGDNGYTF. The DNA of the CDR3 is TGTGCCAGCAGTGAACTCGGAGCGGGGGACAATGGCTACACCTTC.

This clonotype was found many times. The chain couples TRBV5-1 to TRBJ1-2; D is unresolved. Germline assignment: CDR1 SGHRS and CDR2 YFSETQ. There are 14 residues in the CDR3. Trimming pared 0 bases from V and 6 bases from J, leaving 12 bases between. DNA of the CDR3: TGCGCCAGCAGCTTGGGCGCAGCGGTGGATGGCTACACCTTC. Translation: CASSLGAAVDGYTF.

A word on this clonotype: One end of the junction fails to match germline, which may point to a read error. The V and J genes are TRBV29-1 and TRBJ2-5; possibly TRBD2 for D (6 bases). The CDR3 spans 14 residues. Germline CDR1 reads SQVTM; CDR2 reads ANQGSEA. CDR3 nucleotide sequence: TGCAGCGTTGAAAAAAGCCGTACGGGAGAGATCCAGTACTTC. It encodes CSVEKSRTGEIQYF. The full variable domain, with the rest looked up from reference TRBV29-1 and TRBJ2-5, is SAVISQKPSRDICQRGTSLTIQCQVDSQVTMMFWYRQQPGQSLTLIATANQGSEATYESGFVIDKFPISRPNLTFSTLTVSNMSPEDSSIYLCSVEKSRTGEIQYFGPGTRLLVL.

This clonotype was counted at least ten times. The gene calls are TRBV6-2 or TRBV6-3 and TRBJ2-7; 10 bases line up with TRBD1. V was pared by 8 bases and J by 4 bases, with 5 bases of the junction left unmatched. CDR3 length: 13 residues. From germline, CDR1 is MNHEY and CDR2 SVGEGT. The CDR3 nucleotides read TGTGCCAGCGGACGGGACAGGGGTTACGAGCAGTACTTC. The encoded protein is CASGRDRGYEQYF.

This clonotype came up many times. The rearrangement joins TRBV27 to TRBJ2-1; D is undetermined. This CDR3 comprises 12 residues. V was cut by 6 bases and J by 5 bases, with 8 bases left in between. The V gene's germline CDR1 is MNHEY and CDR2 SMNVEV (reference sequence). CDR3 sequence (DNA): TGTGCCAGCAGAAGCGAAGACAATGAGCAGTTCTTC. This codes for CASRSEDNEQFF.

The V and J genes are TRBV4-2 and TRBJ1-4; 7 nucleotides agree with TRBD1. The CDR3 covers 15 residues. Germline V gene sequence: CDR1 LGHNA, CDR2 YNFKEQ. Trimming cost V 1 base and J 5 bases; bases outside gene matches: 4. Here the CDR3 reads CASSQGDRDNEKLFF. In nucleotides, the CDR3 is TGTGCCAGCAGCCAAGGCGACAGGGACAATGAAAAACTGTTTTTT.

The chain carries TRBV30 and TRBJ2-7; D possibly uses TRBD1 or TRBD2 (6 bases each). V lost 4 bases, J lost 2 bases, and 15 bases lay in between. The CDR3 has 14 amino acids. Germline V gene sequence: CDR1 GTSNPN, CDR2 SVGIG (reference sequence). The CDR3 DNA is TGTGCCTGGACCCAGGGGCGGGGCCCCTACGAGCAGTACTTC. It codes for CAWTQGRGPYEQYF.

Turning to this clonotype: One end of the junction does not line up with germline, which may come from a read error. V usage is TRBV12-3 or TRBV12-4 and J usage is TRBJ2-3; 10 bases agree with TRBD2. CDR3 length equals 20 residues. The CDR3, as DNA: TGTGCCAGCAGTCCGGGACTAGCGAGAGTCCTTCAGCTCAACACAAATACGCAGTATTTT. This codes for CASSPGLARVLQLNTNTQYF.

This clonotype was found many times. The CDR3, as DNA: TGTGCCAGCAGTTTCGGACAAGAGACCCAGTACTTC. Translating gives CASSFGQETQYF. The V and J genes are TRBV12-3 or TRBV12-4 and TRBJ2-5; unclear D gene. V lost 3 bases and J 2 bases, leaving 4 bases between the germline ends. This CDR3 contains 12 residues.

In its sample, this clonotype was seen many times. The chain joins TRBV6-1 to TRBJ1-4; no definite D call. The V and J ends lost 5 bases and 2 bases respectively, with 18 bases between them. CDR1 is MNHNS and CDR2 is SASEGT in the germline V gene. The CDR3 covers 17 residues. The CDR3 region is CASSPRREVPTNEKLFF. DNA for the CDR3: TGTGCCAGCAGTCCCCGGCGGGAGGTCCCGACTAATGAAAAACTGTTTTTT.

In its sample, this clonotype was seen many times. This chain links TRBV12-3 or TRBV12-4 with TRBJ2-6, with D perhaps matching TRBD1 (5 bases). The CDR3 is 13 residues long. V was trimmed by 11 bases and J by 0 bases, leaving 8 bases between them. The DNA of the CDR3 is TGTGCCGGACAAAACTCTGGGGCCAACGTCCTGACTTTC. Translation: CAGQNSGANVLTF.

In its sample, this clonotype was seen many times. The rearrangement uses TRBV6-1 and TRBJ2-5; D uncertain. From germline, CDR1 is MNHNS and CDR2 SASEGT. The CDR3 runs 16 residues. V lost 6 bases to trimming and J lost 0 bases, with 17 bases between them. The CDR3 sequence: CASRETVNQYQETQYF. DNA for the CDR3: TGTGCCAGCAGGGAAACCGTTAACCAGTACCAAGAGACCCAGTACTTC.

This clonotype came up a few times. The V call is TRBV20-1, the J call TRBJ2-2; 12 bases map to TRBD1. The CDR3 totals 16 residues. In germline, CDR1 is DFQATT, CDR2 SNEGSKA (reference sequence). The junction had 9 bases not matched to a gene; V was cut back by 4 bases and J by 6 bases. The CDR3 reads CSATPTGTGGSGELFF. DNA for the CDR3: TGCAGTGCTACCCCCACCGGGACAGGGGGCTCCGGGGAGCTGTTTTTT.

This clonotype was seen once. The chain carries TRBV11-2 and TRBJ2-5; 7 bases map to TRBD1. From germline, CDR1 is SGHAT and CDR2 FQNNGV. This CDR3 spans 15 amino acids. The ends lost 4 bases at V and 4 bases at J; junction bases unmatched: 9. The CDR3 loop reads CASSSTRTGGETQYF. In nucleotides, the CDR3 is TGTGCCAGCAGCTCAACCCGGACAGGCGGAGAGACCCAGTACTTC.

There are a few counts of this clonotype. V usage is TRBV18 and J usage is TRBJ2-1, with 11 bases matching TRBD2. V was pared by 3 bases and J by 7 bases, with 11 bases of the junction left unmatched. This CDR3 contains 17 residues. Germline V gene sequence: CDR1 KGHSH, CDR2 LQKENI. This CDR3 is CASSPASLAGGGNEQFF. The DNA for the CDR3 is TGTGCCAGCTCACCCGCTTCCCTAGCGGGAGGTGGAAATGAGCAGTTCTTC.

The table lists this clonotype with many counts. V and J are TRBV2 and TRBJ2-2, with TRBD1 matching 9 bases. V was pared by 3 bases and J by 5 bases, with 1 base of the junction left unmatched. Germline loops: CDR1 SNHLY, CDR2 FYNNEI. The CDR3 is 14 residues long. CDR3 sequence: CASSEDRGTGELFF. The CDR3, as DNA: TGTGCCAGCAGTGAGGACAGGGGAACCGGGGAGCTGTTTTTT.

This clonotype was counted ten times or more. The DNA for the CDR3 is TGTGCCAGCAGGCAACAGGGGGCGAACACCGGGGAGCTGTTTTTT. Protein sequence: CASRQQGANTGELFF. This chain connects TRBV7-2 to TRBJ2-2, with 8 bases matching TRBD1. The V and J ends lost 6 bases and 0 bases, in that order; junction bases with no gene match: 3. This CDR3 is built from 15 residues. In germline, CDR1 is SGHTA, CDR2 FQGNSA.

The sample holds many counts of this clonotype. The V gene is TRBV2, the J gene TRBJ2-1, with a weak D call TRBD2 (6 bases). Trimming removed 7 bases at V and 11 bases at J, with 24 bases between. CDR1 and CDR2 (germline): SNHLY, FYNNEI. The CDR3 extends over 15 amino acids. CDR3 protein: CASKALMGGMDKQFF. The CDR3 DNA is TGTGCCAGCAAGGCCCTAATGGGCGGGATGGATAAGCAGTTCTTC.

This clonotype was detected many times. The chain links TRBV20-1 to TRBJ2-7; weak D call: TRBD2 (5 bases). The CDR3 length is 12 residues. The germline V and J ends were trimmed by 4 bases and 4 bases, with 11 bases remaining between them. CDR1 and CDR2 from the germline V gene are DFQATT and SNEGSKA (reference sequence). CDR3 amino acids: CSATGLNYEQYF. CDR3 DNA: TGCAGTGCTACCGGACTGAATTACGAGCAGTACTTC.